The entry below describes one T cell receptor beta chain. Its specificity is not known. This sample was included in a study of CD8+ T cells in alopecia areata. Lesional scalp punch biopsies and peripheral blood were collected from alopecia areata patients. Study conclusions and caveats: Patients displayed less clarity in TCR sharing than mice, a finding possibly related to HLA. More clonal than normal scalp was lesional scalp, particularly alopecia totalis/universalis.

cDNA serving as the sequencing template came from extracted, reverse transcribed RNA. Some clones are missing from TCRdb's copy, which holds only in-frame ones; the method was immunoSEQ multiplex PCR. The sample lists roughly 250,000 clones, roughly two thirds occurring once. The CDR3 covers 15 residues. Germline V gene data show CDR1 as MNHEY and CDR2 as SVGAGI. V gave up 0 bases and J gave up 4 bases, with 12 bases separating them. The material was CD4+ T cells sorted from blood, obtained at week 0. This receptor was obtained from a human donor with alopecia areata. V gene TRBV6-5 combines with J gene TRBJ1-2; possibly TRBD1 for D (6 bases). The CDR3 is CASSYSPTGSYGYTF. CDR3 nucleotides: TGTGCCAGCAGTTACTCCCCCACAGGGAGCTATGGCTACACCTTC.